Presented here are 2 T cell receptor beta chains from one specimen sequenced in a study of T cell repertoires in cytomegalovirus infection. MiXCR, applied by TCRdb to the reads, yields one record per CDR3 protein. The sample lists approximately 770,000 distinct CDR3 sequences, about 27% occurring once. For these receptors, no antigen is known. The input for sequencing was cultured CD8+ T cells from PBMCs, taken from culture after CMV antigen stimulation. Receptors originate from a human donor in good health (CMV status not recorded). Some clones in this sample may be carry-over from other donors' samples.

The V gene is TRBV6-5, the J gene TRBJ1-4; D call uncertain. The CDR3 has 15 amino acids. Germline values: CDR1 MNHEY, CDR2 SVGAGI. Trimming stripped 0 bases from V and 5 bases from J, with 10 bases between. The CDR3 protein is CASSYSAVWNEKLFF. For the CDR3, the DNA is TGTGCCAGCAGTTACTCAGCGGTCTGGAATGAAAAACTGTTTTTT.

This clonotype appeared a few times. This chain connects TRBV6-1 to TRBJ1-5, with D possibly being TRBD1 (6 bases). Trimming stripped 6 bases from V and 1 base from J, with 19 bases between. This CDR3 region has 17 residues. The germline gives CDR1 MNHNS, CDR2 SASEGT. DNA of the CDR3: TGTGCCAGCAGCCTATACAGGGATTTTCAAAGCAATCAGCCCCAGCATTTT. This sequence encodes CASSLYRDFQSNQPQHF.